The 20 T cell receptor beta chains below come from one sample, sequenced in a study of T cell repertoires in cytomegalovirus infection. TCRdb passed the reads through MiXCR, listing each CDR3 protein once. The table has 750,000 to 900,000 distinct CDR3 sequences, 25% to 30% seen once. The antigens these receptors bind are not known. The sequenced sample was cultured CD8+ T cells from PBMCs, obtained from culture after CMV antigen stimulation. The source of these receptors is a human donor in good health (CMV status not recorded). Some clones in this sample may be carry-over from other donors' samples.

The CDR3 coding sequence is TGTGCCAGTTTACAGGCGGGCACAGATACGCAGTATTTT. Amino acid sequence: CASLQAGTDTQYF. This rearrangement joins TRBV5-5 to TRBJ2-3; TRBD1 is a possible D gene (5 bases). Germline CDR1 and CDR2: SGHKS and YYEKEE (reference sequence). V was pared by 8 bases and J by 1 base, with 11 bases between. The CDR3 length is 13 residues.

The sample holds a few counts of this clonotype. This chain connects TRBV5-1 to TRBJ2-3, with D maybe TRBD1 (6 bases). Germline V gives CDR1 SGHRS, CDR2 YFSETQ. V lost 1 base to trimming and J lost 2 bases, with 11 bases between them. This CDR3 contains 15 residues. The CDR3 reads CASSLPDRYTDTQYF. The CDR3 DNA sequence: TGCGCCAGCAGCTTGCCTGACAGGTACACAGATACGCAGTATTTT.

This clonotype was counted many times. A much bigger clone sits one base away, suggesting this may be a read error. The CDR3 nucleotides are TGTGCCAGCAGCTTAGCAGAGACCCAGTACTTC. This codes for CASSLAETQYF. J is TRBJ2-5 and V is TRBV7-2; D gene unclear. V lost 0 bases, J lost 4 bases, and 0 bases lay in between. Germline CDR1 reads SGHTA; CDR2 reads FQGNSA. The length of the CDR3 is 11 residues.

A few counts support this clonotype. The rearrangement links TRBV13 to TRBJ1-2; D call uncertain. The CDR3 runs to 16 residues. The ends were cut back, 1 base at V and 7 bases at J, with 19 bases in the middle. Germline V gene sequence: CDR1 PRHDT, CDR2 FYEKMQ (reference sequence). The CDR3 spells CASSLARTGAWGGYTF. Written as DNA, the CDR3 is TGTGCCAGCAGCTTAGCCCGCACGGGAGCCTGGGGTGGCTACACCTTC.

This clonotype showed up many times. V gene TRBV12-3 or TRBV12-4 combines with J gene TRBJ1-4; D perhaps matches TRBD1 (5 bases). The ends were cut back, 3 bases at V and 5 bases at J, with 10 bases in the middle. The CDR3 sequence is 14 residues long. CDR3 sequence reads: CASSFDRQNEKLFF. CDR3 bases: TGTGCCAGCAGTTTTGACAGACAGAATGAAAAACTGTTTTTT.

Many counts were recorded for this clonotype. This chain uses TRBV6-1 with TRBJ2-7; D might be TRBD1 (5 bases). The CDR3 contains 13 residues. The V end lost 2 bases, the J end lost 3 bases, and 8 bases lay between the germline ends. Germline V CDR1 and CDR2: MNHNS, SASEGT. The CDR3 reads CASSETGLYEQYF. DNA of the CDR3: TGTGCCAGCAGTGAAACAGGCCTCTACGAGCAGTACTTC.

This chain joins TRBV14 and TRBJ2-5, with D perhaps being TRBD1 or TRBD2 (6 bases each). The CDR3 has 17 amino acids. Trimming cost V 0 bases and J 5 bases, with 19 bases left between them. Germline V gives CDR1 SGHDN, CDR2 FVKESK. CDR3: CASSQELRGALSETQYF. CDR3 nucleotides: TGTGCCAGCAGCCAAGAGTTAAGGGGGGCTCTCAGCGAGACCCAGTACTTC.

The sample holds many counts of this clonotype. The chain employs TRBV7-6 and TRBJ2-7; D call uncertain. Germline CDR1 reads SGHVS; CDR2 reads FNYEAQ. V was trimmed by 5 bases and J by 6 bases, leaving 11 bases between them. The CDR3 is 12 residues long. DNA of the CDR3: TGTGCCAGCAGCCCCAGAGTAGGCGAGCAGTACTTC. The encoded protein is CASSPRVGEQYF.

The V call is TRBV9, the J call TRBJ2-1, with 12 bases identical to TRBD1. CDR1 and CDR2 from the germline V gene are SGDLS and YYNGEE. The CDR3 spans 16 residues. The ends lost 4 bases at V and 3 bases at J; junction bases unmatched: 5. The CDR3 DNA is TGTGCCAGCAGCTCGGGACAGGGGGCTGGCTACAATGAGCAGTTCTTC. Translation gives CASSSGQGAGYNEQFF. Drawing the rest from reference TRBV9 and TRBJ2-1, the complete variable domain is DSGVTQTPKHLITATGQRVTLRCSPRSGDLSVYWYQQSLDQGLQFLIQYYNGEERAKGNILERFSAQQFPDLHSELNLSSLELGDSALYFCASSSGQGAGYNEQFFGPGTRLTVL.

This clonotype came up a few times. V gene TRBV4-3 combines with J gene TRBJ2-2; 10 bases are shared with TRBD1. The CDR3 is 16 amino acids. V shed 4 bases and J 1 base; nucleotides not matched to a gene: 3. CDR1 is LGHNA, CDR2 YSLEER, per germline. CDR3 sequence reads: CASSRQGAENTGELFF. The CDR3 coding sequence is TGCGCCAGCAGCCGACAGGGGGCCGAGAACACCGGGGAGCTGTTTTTT.

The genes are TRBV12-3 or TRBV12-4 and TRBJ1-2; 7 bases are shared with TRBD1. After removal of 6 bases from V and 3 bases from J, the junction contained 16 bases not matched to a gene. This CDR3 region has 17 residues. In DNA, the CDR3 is TGTGCCAGCAGGCCAACAGGGGAGGGGGCGCAGCACTATGGCTACACCTTC. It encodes CASRPTGEGAQHYGYTF.

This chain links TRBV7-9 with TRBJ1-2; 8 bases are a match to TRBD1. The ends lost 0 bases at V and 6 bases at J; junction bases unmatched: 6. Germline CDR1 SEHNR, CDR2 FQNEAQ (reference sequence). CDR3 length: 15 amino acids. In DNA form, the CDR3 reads TGTGCCAGCAGCTTAGCGACAGGGGTATTGCATGGCTACACCTTC. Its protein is CASSLATGVLHGYTF.

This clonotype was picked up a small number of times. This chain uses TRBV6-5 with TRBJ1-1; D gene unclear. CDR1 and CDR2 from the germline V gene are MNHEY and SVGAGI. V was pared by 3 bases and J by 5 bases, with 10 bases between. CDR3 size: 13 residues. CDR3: CASSYREGTEAFF. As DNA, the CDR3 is TGTGCCAGCAGTTATAGGGAGGGTACTGAAGCTTTCTTT.

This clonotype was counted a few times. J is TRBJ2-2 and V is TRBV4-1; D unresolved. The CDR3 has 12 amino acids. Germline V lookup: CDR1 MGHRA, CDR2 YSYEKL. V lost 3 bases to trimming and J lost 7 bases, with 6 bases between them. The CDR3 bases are TGCGCCAGCAGCCAGGTTAGCGGGGAGCTGTTTTTT. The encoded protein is CASSQVSGELFF.

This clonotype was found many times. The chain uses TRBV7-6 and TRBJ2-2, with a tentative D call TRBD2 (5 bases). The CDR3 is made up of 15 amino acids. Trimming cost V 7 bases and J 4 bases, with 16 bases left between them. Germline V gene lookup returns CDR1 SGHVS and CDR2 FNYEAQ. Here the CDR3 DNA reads TGTGCCAGCACTCCCCGAGGGATCGGCACCGGGGAGCTGTTTTTT. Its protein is CASTPRGIGTGELFF.

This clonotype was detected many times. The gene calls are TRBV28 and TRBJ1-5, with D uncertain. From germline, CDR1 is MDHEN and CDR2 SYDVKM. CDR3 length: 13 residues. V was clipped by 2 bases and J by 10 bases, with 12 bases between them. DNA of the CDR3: TGTGCCAGCAGTTTAAGGATACGGGGACCCCAGCATTTT. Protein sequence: CASSLRIRGPQHF. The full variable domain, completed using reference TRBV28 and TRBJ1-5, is DVKVTQSSRYLVKRTGEKVFLECVQDMDHENMFWYRQDPGLGLRLIYFSYDVKMKEKGDIPEGYSVSREKKERFSLILESASTNQTSMYLCASSLRIRGPQHFGDGTRLSIL.

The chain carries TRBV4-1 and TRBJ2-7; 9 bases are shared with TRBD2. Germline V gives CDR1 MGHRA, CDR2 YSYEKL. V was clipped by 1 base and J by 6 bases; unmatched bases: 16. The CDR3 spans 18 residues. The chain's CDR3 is CASSQGGRRTSDLSEQYV. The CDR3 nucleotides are TGCGCCAGCAGCCAAGGGGGGCGAAGGACTAGCGATTTATCCGAGCAGTACGTC.

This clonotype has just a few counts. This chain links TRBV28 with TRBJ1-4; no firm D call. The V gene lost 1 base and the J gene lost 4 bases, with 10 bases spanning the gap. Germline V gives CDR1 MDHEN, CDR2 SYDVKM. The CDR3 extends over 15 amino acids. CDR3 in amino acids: CASSLYGRINEKLFF. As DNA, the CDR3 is TGTGCCAGCAGTTTATATGGGCGTATTAATGAAAAACTGTTTTTT.

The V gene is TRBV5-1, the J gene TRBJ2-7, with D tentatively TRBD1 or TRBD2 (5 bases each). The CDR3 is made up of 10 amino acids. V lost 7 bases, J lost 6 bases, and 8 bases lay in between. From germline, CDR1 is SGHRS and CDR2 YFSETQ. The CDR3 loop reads CASGDVEQYF. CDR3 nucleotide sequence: TGCGCCAGCGGGGACGTCGAGCAGTACTTC.

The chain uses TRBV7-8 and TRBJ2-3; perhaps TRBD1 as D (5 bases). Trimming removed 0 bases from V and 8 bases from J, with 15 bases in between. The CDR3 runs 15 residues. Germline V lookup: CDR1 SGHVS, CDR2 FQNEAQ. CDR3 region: CASSLALLDQGTQYF. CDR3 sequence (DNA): TGTGCCAGCAGCTTAGCCCTCCTTGACCAGGGTACGCAGTATTTT.